This T cell receptor (beta chain) was sequenced in a study of OX40 agonist ivuxolimab in advanced cancers. Findings and limits, study-wide: It was also the case that some nonresponders had low normalized T-cell clonal expansion. CD8+ T cells showed, on average, more clonal expansion than CD4+ cells.

The trim removed 4 bases at V and 8 bases at J, leaving 10 bases unmatched. The germline gives CDR1 KGHSH, CDR2 LQKENI. This CDR3 is 14 amino acids long. Worth noting for this clone: The antigen is undetermined.

Clones were sequenced by immunoSEQ multiplex PCR, and TCRdb holds only the in-frame ones, with some missing. The profile covers approximately 88,000 clones, with about 88% appearing a single time and approximately 0.26% taken by the ten largest. The chain joins TRBV18 to TRBJ1-2, with TRBD1 matching 7 bases. This receptor was taken from an adult with an advanced solid tumor such as melanoma, head and neck, liver or kidney cancer. Sequencing used CD4+ or CD8+ T cells sorted from blood, obtained in a trial of the OX40 agonist ivuxolimab. CDR3 bases: TGTGCCAGCTCACTTTCGACAGGGACGGAAGGCTACACCTTC. This sequence encodes CASSLSTGTEGYTF.